The T cell receptor beta chain described here comes from a study of blood T cell repertoires in COVID-19. The table came from immunoSEQ multiplex PCR; TCRdb's copy has only in-frame clones and leaves some out. The sample consists of 250,000 or so clones, 80% to 90% of them appearing once. CDR1 is LGHNA and CDR2 is YSLEER in the germline V gene. V shed 4 bases, J shed 5 bases, and the junction held 9 bases outside the gene matches. The CDR3 is 17 amino acids. The V gene is TRBV4-3, the J gene TRBJ2-3; 13 positions match TRBD2. Sequenced: PBMCs or T cells enriched from blood (not recorded which). This TCR came from a woman between 45 and 65 years old who had been exposed to COVID-19. This chain's CDR3 is CASSRQLAGGFEDTQYF. CDR3 bases: TGCGCCAGCAGCCGCCAACTAGCGGGGGGGTTCGAAGATACGCAGTATTTT.